This T cell receptor beta chain was sequenced in a study of CD8 T cells in Susac syndrome. The V end lost 5 bases, the J end lost 4 bases, and 11 bases lay between the germline ends. Germline V CDR1 and CDR2: SGHAT, FQDESV (reference sequence). The CDR3 extends over 13 amino acids. Reverse transcription of roughly 0.45 to 1 ug RNA used random hexamers. Amplification of TCR beta CDR3 across 54 Vbeta and 13 Jbeta was performed with immunoSEQ multiplex PCR. TCRdb fed the immunoSEQ multiplex PCR reads into MiXCR, producing one record per CDR3 protein. The sample shows 150,000 to 200,000 distinct CDR3 sequences, 93% of them seen only once. Sequencing of TCR beta drew on CD8+ and CD4+ T cells from blood. The healthy controls were matched to patients by age and sex. Negative isolation yielded CD4+ and CD8+ T cells, and FACS enriched TEMRA cells.

The chain is built from TRBV11-1 and TRBJ1-2; D is ambiguous. The sequence was collected from a human donor in good health. The sequenced sample was CD4+ T cells from PBMCs. DNA for the CDR3: TGTGCCAGCAGCCCTAGTGGAGCCTATGGCTACACCTTC. Its translation is CASSPSGAYGYTF.